A selection of T cell receptor beta chains follows, all from one sample in a study of memory CD4+ T cells and cytomegalovirus serostatus. Only in-frame clones appear in the TCRdb table, and some are missing; sequencing was by immunoSEQ multiplex PCR. The table has 35,000 to 45,000 clones, approximately 81% seen once. The sequenced sample consisted of memory CD4+ T cells from blood. The receptor source for this set is an adult in good health and CMV-seronegative. The CDR3 runs from the conserved cysteine through the conserved F or W. The order of the fields is V gene, D gene, J gene, clone size, CDR3 DNA, CDR3 protein. D genes are given only for firm matches. Clone sizes are given selectively: once, few, many, or a class where the clone is expanded.

TRBV29-1	TRBD1	TRBJ1-2	.	TGCAGCGTTGAGACAGGGGAAGGCTACACCTTC	CSVETGEGYTF
TRBV28	.	TRBJ2-2	.	TGTGCCAGCAGTTTATTCCCCTCCCAAAACACCGGGGAGCTGTTTTTT	CASSLFPSQNTGELFF
TRBV2	.	TRBJ1-1	.	TGTGCCAGCACCTGGACAGTGAACACTGAAGCTTTCTTT	CASTWTVNTEAFF
TRBV7-2	.	TRBJ1-5	.	TGTGCCAGCAGCTTATCCGGGGGACGGAGCAATCAGCCCCAGCATTTT	CASSLSGGRSNQPQHF
TRBV5-8	.	TRBJ1-5	.	TGTGCCAGCAGCTTGGCTACACAGGGAAGGTTTCAGCCCCAGCATTTT	CASSLATQGRFQPQHF
TRBV9	.	TRBJ2-1	.	TGTGCCAGCAGCCCCCTATCCGGGACCGGCAATGAGCAGTTCTTC	CASSPLSGTGNEQFF
TRBV5-6	.	TRBJ2-6	.	TGTGCCAGCAGCTTGATGGGGCCAGGGGCCAACGTCCTGACTTTC	CASSLMGPGANVLTF
TRBV20-1	.	TRBJ2-1	.	TGCAGTGCCGGGGGTCTCAATGAGCAGTTCTTC	CSAGGLNEQFF
TRBV11-3	.	TRBJ2-3	.	TGTGCCAGCGGGACTTCTACGGGTGGGGCAGATACGCAGTATTTT	CASGTSTGGADTQYF
TRBV4-2	.	TRBJ1-1	.	TGTGCCAGCAGCCAAGAGGGTGGTTACACTGAAGCTTTCTTT	CASSQEGGYTEAFF
TRBV19	TRBD1	TRBJ1-1	.	TGTGCCAGTAATCCACAGGGGCGGGTGAACACTGAAGCTTTCTTT	CASNPQGRVNTEAFF
TRBV4-3	TRBD2	TRBJ2-3	.	TGCGCCAGCAGCCAAATCCGGAGCGGGAGAGGAGATACGCAGTATTTT	CASSQIRSGRGDTQYF
TRBV10-3	TRBD2	TRBJ2-3	.	TGTGCCATCAGTGAAGCTAGCGGGAGGACAGATACGCAGTATTTT	CAISEASGRTDTQYF
TRBV5-4	.	TRBJ2-3	.	TGTGCCAGCAGCTTGGATTCCAGGGGCCTCACAGATACGCAGTATTTT	CASSLDSRGLTDTQYF
TRBV7-2	.	TRBJ1-2	.	TGTGCCAGCAGCTTTCGGGGGCGCGACTATGGCTACACCTTC	CASSFRGRDYGYTF
TRBV9	.	TRBJ2-1	.	TGTGCCAGCAGCGGAGATAGCGGCTCCTACAATGAGCAGTTCTTC	CASSGDSGSYNEQFF
TRBV2	.	TRBJ2-2	few	TGTGCCAGCAGTGACGAGAACACCGGGGAGCTGTTTTTT	CASSDENTGELFF
TRBV7-2	.	TRBJ2-7	.	TGTGCCAGCAGCCGAAAAGAGACAGGTTCCCACGAGCAGTACTTC	CASSRKETGSHEQYF
TRBV10-3	TRBD2	TRBJ2-3	.	TGTGCCATCAGTGCCGGGACTAGCGGGATCCCAGATACGCAGTATTTT	CAISAGTSGIPDTQYF
TRBV11-2	.	TRBJ1-2	medium-sized	TGTGCCAGCAGCTTAGTTGAGGGATGGAACTATGGCTACACCTTC	CASSLVEGWNYGYTF
TRBV11-3	.	TRBJ2-2	few	TGTGCCAGCAGCTTAGCGGGAGTTGCCGGGGAGCTGTTTTTT	CASSLAGVAGELFF
TRBV29-1	.	TRBJ2-3	.	TGCAGCGTCCTGAGGGGGGCAGATACGCAGTATTTT	CSVLRGADTQYF
TRBV30	.	TRBJ2-1	.	TGTGCCTGGACTCTCAAGCTGTCCTACAATGAGCAGTTCTTC	CAWTLKLSYNEQFF
TRBV6-6	TRBD1	TRBJ1-3	.	TGTGCCAGCAGTTCGAGTGAGGGGGCACACACCATATATTTT	CASSSSEGAHTIYF
TRBV25-1	.	TRBJ1-2	.	TGTGCCAGCAGTGACCGAGGCAGGGCGGACTATGGCTACACCTTC	CASSDRGRADYGYTF
TRBV4-1	TRBD2	TRBJ2-2	.	TGCGCCAGCAGCTCCCCGGCGACTAGCAAGACCGGGGAGCTGTTTTTT	CASSSPATSKTGELFF
TRBV7-2	.	TRBJ1-2	few	TGTGCCAGCAGCTTAGACACTGTCGGCTACACCTTC	CASSLDTVGYTF
TRBV4-2	.	TRBJ1-3	.	TGTGCCAGCAGCCAAGAATGGCTTTATGGAAACACCATATATTTT	CASSQEWLYGNTIYF
TRBV11-2	TRBD2	TRBJ2-7	.	TGTGCCAGCAGCTTCGCTAGCGGTTCCTACGAGCAGTACTTC	CASSFASGSYEQYF
TRBV2	TRBD1	TRBJ1-2	.	TGTGCCAGCAGGGGACAGGGCCCCGGGGGCTACACCTTC	CASRGQGPGGYTF
TRBV4-1	TRBD2	TRBJ2-5	once	TGCGCCAGCAGCCCAGGACTAGCGGGAGATGAGACCCAGTACTTC	CASSPGLAGDETQYF
TRBV11-1	.	TRBJ2-7	few	TGTGCCAGCAGCCCCAGATTCCATTACGAGCAGTACTTC	CASSPRFHYEQYF
TRBV5-1	.	TRBJ1-6	once	TGCGCCAGCAGCTTGAGTGGCAGGGAAAGGTCACCCCTCCACTTT	CASSLSGRERSPLHF
TRBV19	TRBD1	TRBJ2-2	.	TGTGCCAGTAGTATCAAGACAGGGGGTAGGACCGGGGAGCTGTTTTTT	CASSIKTGGRTGELFF
TRBV6-5	.	TRBJ2-7	.	TGTGCCAGCAGTCGGAGTCGGGGAGACTACGAGCAGTACTTC	CASSRSRGDYEQYF
TRBV4-1	.	TRBJ1-2	.	TGCGCCAGCAGCCAAGTGCCGGGTGTTAGCTATGGCTACACCTTC	CASSQVPGVSYGYTF
TRBV6-1	.	TRBJ2-1	.	TGTGCCAGCAGTGAAGCCTTCGGGCGGGCCTACAATGAGCAGTTCTTC	CASSEAFGRAYNEQFF
TRBV4-3	.	TRBJ2-3	.	TGCGCCAGCAGCCAAGGAGGGCTGAGTACAGATACGCAGTATTTT	CASSQGGLSTDTQYF
TRBV6-5	.	TRBJ1-1	.	TGTGCCAGCACGGATCTCGGGACTGAAGCTTTCTTT	CASTDLGTEAFF
TRBV7-9	.	TRBJ2-3	.	TGTGCCAGCAGCCTGACACTGAGCACAGATACGCAGTATTTT	CASSLTLSTDTQYF
TRBV7-6	.	TRBJ1-1	.	TGTGCCAGCAGCTTAAGGCCAGCGGCCGCCTCAACTTCAGCTTTCTTT	CASSLRPAAASTSAFF
TRBV5-6	.	TRBJ2-5	.	TGTGCCAGCAGCTTCGGGCCCAGACAAGAGACCCAGTACTTC	CASSFGPRQETQYF
TRBV11-3	TRBD1	TRBJ2-5	.	TGTGCCAGCAGCTCCACAGGGGTCCAAGAGACCCAGTACTTC	CASSSTGVQETQYF
TRBV19	TRBD2	TRBJ2-1	.	TGTGCCAGTAGTATAGACGGGAGGGCGGATGAGCAGTTCTTC	CASSIDGRADEQFF
TRBV18	TRBD1	TRBJ2-5	.	TGTGCCAGCTCACCCCGCGGGGTCACAGGGGGCGAGACCCAGTACTTC	CASSPRGVTGGETQYF
TRBV11-3	TRBD2	TRBJ2-2	.	TGTGCCAGCAGCTTAGAAGAAGGACTAGCGTACACCGGGGAGCTGTTTTTT	CASSLEEGLAYTGELFF
TRBV18	TRBD1	TRBJ1-5	few	TGTGCCAGCTCACCGGGACAGGGTTTTGTCAATCAGCCCCAGCATTTT	CASSPGQGFVNQPQHF
TRBV5-6	TRBD1	TRBJ2-7	.	TGTGCCAGCAGCCTACTTAGGGACAGGCCCTACTTC	CASSLLRDRPYF